Listed here is a single T cell receptor (beta chain). The protocol was immunoSEQ multiplex PCR, while the TCRdb copy is restricted to in-frame clones and leaves out a portion. The sample shows about 57,000 clones, roughly nine tenths of them seen only once. The data were taken from a study of T cell changes during pregnancy in multiple sclerosis. The clonotype originates from a female donor with multiple sclerosis, enrolled in a pregnancy study. This specimen consisted of CD4+ T cells from peripheral blood mononuclear cells, obtained in the third trimester of pregnancy.

CDR3 in amino acids: CASSLLVLSRGGGKDTQYF. The CDR3 DNA reads as TGTGCCAGCAGCTTACTAGTTTTGTCGAGGGGGGGCGGGAAAGATACGCAGTATTTT. The chain carries TRBV7-2 and TRBJ2-3; possible D gene TRBD2, 7 bases. This CDR3 spans 19 amino acids. Germline lookup yields CDR1 SGHTA and CDR2 FQGNSA. With 2 bases removed from V and 5 bases from J, the gap between germline ends came to 26 bases.